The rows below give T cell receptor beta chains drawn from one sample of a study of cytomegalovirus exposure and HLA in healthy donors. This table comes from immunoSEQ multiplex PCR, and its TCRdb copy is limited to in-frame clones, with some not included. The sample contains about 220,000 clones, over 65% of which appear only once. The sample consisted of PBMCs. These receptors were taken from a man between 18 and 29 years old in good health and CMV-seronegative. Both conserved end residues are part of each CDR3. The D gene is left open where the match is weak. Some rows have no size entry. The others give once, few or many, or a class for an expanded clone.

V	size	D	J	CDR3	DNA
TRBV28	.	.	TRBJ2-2	CASSHNGGGTGELFF	TGTGCCAGCAGCCACAACGGGGGTGGAACCGGGGAGCTGTTTTTT
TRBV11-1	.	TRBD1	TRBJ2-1	CASSTRDRPEQFF	TGTGCCAGCAGCACGAGGGACAGGCCTGAGCAGTTCTTC
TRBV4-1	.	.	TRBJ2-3	CASSLTGGTDTQYF	TGCGCCAGCAGCCTAACCGGGGGCACAGATACGCAGTATTTT
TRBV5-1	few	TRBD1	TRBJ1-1	CASSLGGTGGSRNTEAFF	TGCGCCAGCAGCTTGGGCGGAACAGGGGGCTCCCGGAACACTGAAGCTTTCTTT
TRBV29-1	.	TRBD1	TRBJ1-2	CSVDGQGMLYGYTF	TGCAGCGTAGACGGACAGGGAATGCTCTATGGCTACACCTTC
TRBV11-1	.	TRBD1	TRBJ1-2	CASSRRTGVHYGYTF	TGTGCCAGCAGCCGCCGGACAGGCGTACACTATGGCTACACCTTC
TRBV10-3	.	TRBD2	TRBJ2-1	CAIRGLAGVKKLHPSYNEQFF	TGTGCCATCAGAGGACTAGCGGGAGTTAAAAAACTACATCCCTCCTACAATGAGCAGTTCTTC
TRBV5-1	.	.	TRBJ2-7	CASSLGRGAIYEQYF	TGCGCCAGCAGCTTGGGTCGGGGGGCGATCTACGAGCAGTACTTC
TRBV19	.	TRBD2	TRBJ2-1	CASSPTGTSGRARQFF	TGTGCCAGTAGTCCAACCGGGACTAGCGGGAGGGCCCGGCAGTTCTTC
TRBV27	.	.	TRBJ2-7	CASSLIGGAAYEQYF	TGTGCCAGCAGTTTAATAGGAGGGGCAGCCTACGAGCAGTACTTC
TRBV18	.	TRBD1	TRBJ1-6	CASSGTGTANSPLHF	TGTGCCAGCTCAGGAACCGGGACAGCTAATTCACCCCTCCACTTT
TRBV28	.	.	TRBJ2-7	CASSFVYSYEQYF	TGTGCCAGCAGTTTTGTCTACTCCTACGAGCAGTACTTC
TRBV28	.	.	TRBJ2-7	CASTKSELQYF	TGTGCCAGCACTAAAAGTGAGCTTCAGTACTTC
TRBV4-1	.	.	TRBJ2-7	CASSQARGLAREQYF	TGCGCCAGCAGCCAAGCCCGAGGGCTAGCGCGCGAGCAGTACTTC
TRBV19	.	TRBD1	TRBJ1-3	CASSIGGTGEGNTIYF	TGTGCCAGTAGTATCGGCGGGACAGGGGAAGGAAACACCATATATTTT
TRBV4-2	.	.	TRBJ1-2	CASSQAGNGYTF	TGTGCCAGCAGCCAAGCGGGAAATGGCTACACCTTC
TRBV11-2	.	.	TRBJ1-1	CASSFKRNTEAFF	TGTGCCAGCAGCTTCAAGCGGAACACTGAAGCTTTCTTT
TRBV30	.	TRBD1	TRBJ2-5	CASLTGMETQYF	TGTGCCTCCCTGACAGGGATGGAGACCCAGTACTTC
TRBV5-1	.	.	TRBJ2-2	CASSLNTGELFF	TGCGCCAGCAGCCTTAACACCGGGGAGCTGTTTTTT
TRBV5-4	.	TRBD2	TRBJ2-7	CASSGGTSGYYEQYF	TGTGCCAGCAGCGGCGGGACTAGCGGGTACTACGAGCAGTACTTC
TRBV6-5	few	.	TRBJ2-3	CASSYGGGVKDTQYF	TGTGCCAGCAGTTACGGAGGAGGGGTTAAAGATACGCAGTATTTT
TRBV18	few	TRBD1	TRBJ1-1	CASSPPGTGGWDTEAFF	TGTGCCAGCTCACCACCGGGAACAGGGGGCTGGGACACTGAAGCTTTCTTT
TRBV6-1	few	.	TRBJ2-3	CASSDNGGRGDTQYF	TGTGCCAGCAGTGACAACGGTGGGAGAGGAGATACGCAGTATTTT
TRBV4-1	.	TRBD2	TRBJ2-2	CASSPRAGENTGELFF	TGCGCCAGCAGCCCGAGGGCGGGAGAGAACACCGGGGAGCTGTTTTTT
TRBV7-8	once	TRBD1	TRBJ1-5	CASSKAPRGRDQPQHF	TGTGCCAGCAGCAAAGCCCCCAGGGGGCGCGATCAGCCCCAGCATTTT
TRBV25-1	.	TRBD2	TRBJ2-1	CASSAAGEYNEQFF	TGTGCCAGCAGTGCGGCGGGAGAATACAATGAGCAGTTCTTC
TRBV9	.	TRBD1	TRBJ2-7	CASSPVKGAYHEQYF	TGTGCCAGCAGCCCAGTCAAGGGGGCCTACCACGAGCAGTACTTC
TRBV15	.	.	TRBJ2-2	CATSRDLRNRGWSGELFF	TGTGCCACCAGCAGAGATCTAAGGAATAGGGGCTGGTCCGGGGAGCTGTTTTTT
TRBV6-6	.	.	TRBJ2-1	CASSYSPHLSYNEQFF	TGTGCCAGCAGTTACTCGCCTCACTTGTCCTACAATGAGCAGTTCTTC
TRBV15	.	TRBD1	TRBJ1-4	CATSRDGTGGDEKLFF	TGTGCCACCAGCAGAGATGGGACAGGGGGCGATGAAAAACTGTTTTTT
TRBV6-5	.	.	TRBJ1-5	CASRRQDSNQPQHF	TGTGCCAGCAGGCGACAGGATAGCAATCAGCCCCAGCATTTT
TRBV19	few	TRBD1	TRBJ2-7	CASGEQGGSYEQYF	TGTGCCAGTGGAGAACAGGGGGGATCCTACGAGCAGTACTTC
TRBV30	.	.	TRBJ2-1	CAWSVGQRYNEQFF	TGTGCCTGGAGTGTAGGACAGAGATACAATGAGCAGTTCTTC
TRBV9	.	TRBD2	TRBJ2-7	CASSVGWTSGDHEQYF	TGTGCCAGCAGCGTCGGTTGGACTAGTGGTGACCACGAGCAGTACTTC
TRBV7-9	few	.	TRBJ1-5	CASSLAGAQPQHF	TGTGCCAGCAGCTTAGCAGGGGCTCAGCCCCAGCATTTT
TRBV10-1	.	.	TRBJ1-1	CASSQGSSASEAFF	TGCGCCAGCAGCCAGGGCAGTTCCGCTTCTGAAGCTTTCTTT
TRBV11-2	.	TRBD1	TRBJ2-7	CASSLRQGLGEQYF	TGTGCCAGCAGCTTAAGACAGGGATTGGGCGAGCAGTACTTC
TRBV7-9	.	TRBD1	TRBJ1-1	CASSRTGYMNTEAFF	TGTGCCAGCAGCAGGACAGGGTATATGAACACTGAAGCTTTCTTT
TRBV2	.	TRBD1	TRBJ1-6	CASSVRQGYNSPLHF	TGTGCCAGCAGCGTTAGACAGGGCTATAATTCACCCCTCCACTTT
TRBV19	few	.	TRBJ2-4	CASSIDPAGTTAHIQYF	TGTGCCAGTAGTATAGACCCGGCAGGAACCACCGCCCACATTCAGTACTTC